This entry describes one TCR beta chain. Per the germline V gene, CDR1 is KGHSH and CDR2 is LQKENI. The CDR3 consists of 14 residues. V dropped 2 bases and J dropped 2; count of bases not matched to a gene: 2. The data were taken from a study of control samples from healthy donors and cancer patients. Method: immunoSEQ multiplex PCR; TCRdb's copy keeps in-frame clones and lacks some. The sample carries 95,000 to 150,000 clones, roughly 92% recorded once. Sequencing was done on a sample of PBMCs. This sequence was found in a man older than 75 with head and neck cancer. The chain employs TRBV18 and TRBJ1-2, with 7 bases that match TRBD1. CDR3 nucleotides: TGTGCCAGCTCACCATCGGACAGGAACTATGGCTACACCTTC. Its protein product is CASSPSDRNYGYTF.